The 32 T cell receptor beta chains given below trace back to one sample, sequenced in a study of breast tumors, draining lymph nodes, adjacent tissues. The lymph nodes were axillary draining lymph nodes from breast cancer patients. TCRdb re-called the multiplex PCR reads with MiXCR, one entry per CDR3 protein. The sample includes 270,000 or so distinct CDR3 sequences, more than 30% of them seen just once. The source material was axillary lymph node tissue. Receptor source: a female donor with breast cancer. Some clones in this sample may be carry-over from other donors' samples.

V and J are TRBV20-1 and TRBJ2-3; 14 bases line up with TRBD2. CDR1 is DFQATT and CDR2 is SNEGSKA in the germline V gene (reference sequence). This CDR3 contains 19 residues. Trimming at V came to 6 bases and at J to 5 bases, leaving 19 bases not matched to a gene. DNA of the CDR3: TGCAGTGCGCGACTAGCGGGAGGGGACAGGGGGCTATCCTTAGATACGCAGTATTTT. Amino acids: CSARLAGGDRGLSLDTQYF.

There are many counts of this clonotype. V usage is TRBV5-1 and J usage is TRBJ1-6, with D possibly matching TRBD1 (5 bases). The germline gives CDR1 SGHRS, CDR2 YFSETQ. Between the trimmed V and J ends, which lost 3 bases and 7 bases, there was a span of 17 bases. The CDR3 spans 16 residues. The CDR3 loop is CASSYGTPGENSPLHF. The CDR3 coding sequence is TGCGCCAGCAGCTACGGGACCCCTGGAGAGAATTCACCCCTCCACTTT.

This clonotype was detected many times. The genes are TRBV5-8 and TRBJ2-7; the match to TRBD1 covers 9 bases. Germline CDR1 is SGHTS and CDR2 is YDEGEE. The CDR3 consists of 16 residues. After removal of 1 base from V and 4 bases from J, the junction contained 9 bases not matched to a gene. Written as DNA, the CDR3 is TGTGCCAGCAGCTTGTCGTTGGGACAGGGCTTTTACGAGCAGTACTTC. This sequence encodes CASSLSLGQGFYEQYF.

This clonotype occurred many times. The gene calls are TRBV5-8 and TRBJ2-3; 8 positions agree with TRBD1. With 4 bases clipped from V and 4 bases from J, the junction kept 8 bases outside the gene matches. Germline values: CDR1 SGHTS, CDR2 YDEGEE. The CDR3 sequence is 15 residues long. The CDR3 DNA follows: TGTGCCAGCAGCCCCGGGACAGGCCTTTCAGATACGCAGTATTTT. Its translation: CASSPGTGLSDTQYF.

This clonotype was recorded many times. This chain connects TRBV2 to TRBJ2-5; no clear D gene. V was clipped by 2 bases and J by 5 bases, with 9 bases between them. The CDR3 runs 13 residues. Per germline, CDR1 SNHLY and CDR2 FYNNEI. The CDR3 region has the DNA TGTGCCAGCAGTGAATATCTTGGGGAGACCCAGTACTTC. Residues: CASSEYLGETQYF.

The CDR3: CSARGKGYNRTGSSYEQYF. The DNA of the CDR3 is TGCAGTGCTAGGGGAAAGGGGTATAATCGGACAGGGAGCTCCTACGAGCAGTACTTC. The chain combines TRBV20-1 with TRBJ2-7, with 8 bases aligning to TRBD1. The CDR3 is made up of 19 amino acids. J was trimmed by 0 bases and V by 3 bases; bases with no gene match: 19. Germline values: CDR1 DFQATT, CDR2 SNEGSKA (reference sequence).

The chain uses TRBV7-9 and TRBJ1-4; weak D call: TRBD1 (5 bases). CDR1 and CDR2 (germline): SEHNR, FQNEAQ (reference sequence). The CDR3 is made up of 14 amino acids. V was trimmed by 1 base and J by 8 bases, leaving 11 bases between them. CDR3 in amino acids: CASSLGRDSEKLFF. The CDR3 nucleotides are TGTGCCAGCAGCTTAGGACGGGACTCGGAAAAACTGTTTTTT.

CDR3 DNA sequence: TGTGCCAGCACCCTCATCATAAGTCGAGGCTATGAGCAGTTCTTC. Amino acids: CASTLIISRGYEQFF. The chain combines TRBV11-1 with TRBJ2-1, with D hard to call. The V gene lost 7 bases and the J gene lost 8 bases, with 21 bases spanning the gap. CDR1 and CDR2 (germline): SGHAT, FQDESV (reference sequence). The CDR3 is made up of 15 amino acids.

At least ten counts were recorded for this clonotype. This chain joins TRBV4-3 and TRBJ2-7; no reliable D call. CDR3 length: 9 amino acids. V lost 11 bases, J lost 4 bases, and 6 bases lay in between. Germline CDR1 and CDR2: LGHNA and YSLEER. CDR3 nucleotide sequence: TGCGCCTCAGTGTACGAGCAGTACTTC. Protein sequence: CASVYEQYF.

For this clonotype: A much bigger clone sits one base away, suggesting this may be a read error. The final CDR3 position lacks the conserved phenylalanine or tryptophan, pointing to a likely read error. The genes are TRBV6-5 and TRBJ1-2, with D perhaps matching TRBD1 (6 bases). The V end lost 6 bases, the J end lost 8 bases, and 19 bases lay between the germline ends. This CDR3 is built from 14 residues. Germline V gene data show CDR1 as MNHEY and CDR2 as SVGAGI. CDR3 protein: CASRPTGWAMGYTL. The DNA of the CDR3 is TGTGCCAGCAGGCCCACAGGGTGGGCGATGGGCTACACCCTC.

This clonotype turned up a few times. The CDR3 sequence: CASSIRAGAENEQFF. The CDR3 DNA follows: TGTGCCAGCAGTATCCGAGCGGGAGCCGAAAATGAGCAGTTCTTC. The rearrangement uses TRBV27 and TRBJ2-1; 8 nucleotides align to TRBD2. CDR3 size: 15 residues. V lost 5 bases and J lost 7; bases outside the gene matches: 10. Per germline, CDR1 MNHEY and CDR2 SMNVEV (reference sequence).

Ten or more counts support this clonotype. The V gene is TRBV20-1, the J gene TRBJ2-3; 10 bases match TRBD2. The CDR3 runs 16 residues. The germline CDR1 and CDR2 sequences are DFQATT and SNEGSKA (reference sequence). The junction had 13 bases not matched to a gene; V was cut back by 5 bases and J by 5 bases. CDR3 residues: CSAAEREGLVGDTQYF. CDR3 DNA sequence: TGCAGTGCTGCGGAGCGGGAGGGCCTAGTAGGAGATACGCAGTATTTT.

With respect to this clonotype: The junction does not match germline at one end; this may be a read error. This rearrangement joins TRBV20-1 to TRBJ2-1; no clear D gene. This CDR3 is 12 amino acids long. Germline V CDR1 and CDR2: DFQATT, SNEGSKA (reference sequence). The CDR3 reads CSARAPVNEPFF. The CDR3, as DNA: TGCAGTGCTAGAGCCCCGGTAAATGAGCCGTTCTTC.

This clonotype was counted ten times or more. V is TRBV19 and J is TRBJ2-7, with 8 bases matching TRBD2. With 5 bases clipped from V and 4 bases from J, the junction kept 10 bases outside the gene matches. The CDR3 totals 15 residues. In germline, CDR1 is LNHDA, CDR2 SQIVND (reference sequence). Here the CDR3 reads CASSQGGTRGYEQYF. The CDR3 bases are TGTGCCAGTAGTCAGGGTGGGACTAGGGGGTACGAGCAGTACTTC. The entire variable domain, with the rest obtained from reference TRBV19 and TRBJ2-7, is as follows: DGGITQSPKYLFRKEGQNVTLSCEQNLNHDAMYWYRQDPGQGLRLIYYSQIVNDFQKGDIAEGYSVSREKKESFPLTVTSAQKNPTAFYLCASSQGGTRGYEQYFGPGTRLTVT.

Ten or more counts support this clonotype. The gene calls are TRBV15 and TRBJ2-3; 12 positions agree with TRBD2. V trimming: 5 bases; J trimming: 6 bases; junction bases outside the gene matches: 6. Germline V gene lookup returns CDR1 LNHNV and CDR2 YYDKDF (reference sequence). The CDR3 contains 15 residues. The CDR3 region is CATSRLAGVMDTQYF. The CDR3 bases are TGTGCCACCAGCCGACTAGCGGGAGTAATGGATACGCAGTATTTT. Combining the CDR3 with reference TRBV15 and TRBJ2-3 gives the whole variable domain DAMVIQNPRYQVTQFGKPVTLSCSQTLNHNVMYWYQQKSSQAPKLLFHYYDKDFNNEADTPDNFQSRRPNTSFCFLDIRSPGLGDTAMYLCATSRLAGVMDTQYFGPGTRLTVL.

The CDR3 DNA reads TGTGCCAGCAGCAAAATATTGGACCGCGACTCCTACGAGCAGTACTTC. This translates into CASSKILDRDSYEQYF. J is TRBJ2-7 and V is TRBV6-2 or TRBV6-3; no firm D call. Between the trimmed V and J ends, which lost 6 bases and 0 bases, there was a span of 18 bases. The germline V gene has CDR1 MNHEY and CDR2 SVGEGT. This CDR3 comprises 16 residues.

Regarding this clonotype: One junction end disagrees with the germline gene, perhaps due to a read error. This rearrangement joins TRBV7-6 to TRBJ2-1; weak D call: TRBD2 (5 bases). The CDR3 covers 16 residues. The germline V gene has CDR1 SGHVS and CDR2 FNYEAQ. The CDR3 loop reads CASSSGWERTYDEQFF. The CDR3 DNA is TGTGCCAGCAGCTCAGGCTGGGAGAGGACCTACGATGAGCAGTTCTTC.

With regard to this clonotype: Since a much larger clone is just one base distant, this may be a read error. This chain joins TRBV6-5 and TRBJ2-1, with 8 positions matching TRBD2. This CDR3 comprises 13 residues. From germline, CDR1 is MNHEY and CDR2 SVGAGI. The CDR3 coding sequence is TGTACCAGATTGGGGGGACTAGTCAATGAGCAGTTCTTC. It codes for CTRLGGLVNEQFF.

This clonotype was found many times. The V call is TRBV5-1, the J call TRBJ2-5; D is possibly TRBD2 (5 bases). Germline loops: CDR1 SGHRS, CDR2 YFSETQ. This CDR3 comprises 18 residues. Trimming stripped 2 bases from V and 1 base from J, with 21 bases between. Here the CDR3 DNA reads TGCGCCAGCAGCTTAGTAATAGCGTCACCCCCGGCCCAAGAGACCCAGTACTTC. Protein product: CASSLVIASPPAQETQYF.

This rearrangement joins TRBV19 to TRBJ1-1, with D possibly matching TRBD1 (5 bases). The V end lost 4 bases, the J end lost 0 bases, and 21 bases lay between the germline ends. Germline CDR1 is LNHDA and CDR2 is SQIVND (reference sequence). The CDR3 runs to 18 residues. CDR3 bases: TGTGCCAGTAGTAGGTTCGGGAGGGGAGGGAGTATGAACACTGAAGCTTTCTTT. Translated: CASSRFGRGGSMNTEAFF.

In its sample, this clonotype was seen many times. The V call is TRBV19, the J call TRBJ2-2; the D gene could be TRBD1 or TRBD2 (5 bases each). The CDR3 has 14 residues. CDR1 is LNHDA, CDR2 SQIVND, per germline (reference sequence). V lost 10 bases, J lost 0 bases, and 12 bases lay in between. The CDR3 is CATWDVTNTGELFF. CDR3 nucleotide sequence: TGTGCCACCTGGGACGTAACGAACACCGGGGAGCTGTTTTTT. Based on the CDR3 plus reference TRBV19 and TRBJ2-2, the full variable domain is DGGITQSPKYLFRKEGQNVTLSCEQNLNHDAMYWYRQDPGQGLRLIYYSQIVNDFQKGDIAEGYSVSREKKESFPLTVTSAQKNPTAFYLCATWDVTNTGELFFGEGSRLTVL.

With regard to this clonotype: A much larger clone lies one base from this, so it may be a read error. The CDR3 here is CASGRGRADTQYF. CDR3 in DNA: TGTGCCAGCGGCCGGGGGAGGGCAGATACGCAGTATTTT. The chain carries TRBV6-5 and TRBJ2-3; 7 nucleotides align to TRBD2. The V gene end was trimmed by 8 bases and the J gene end by 4 bases; junction bases not matched to a gene: 6. This CDR3 is 13 amino acids long. Germline CDR1 reads MNHEY; CDR2 reads SVGAGI.

This clonotype occurred many times. The CDR3 DNA sequence: TGTGCCAGCAGTTTCGAACTGCTAAGGGGGGAGACCCAGTACTTC. As protein: CASSFELLRGETQYF. The chain recombines TRBV12-3 or TRBV12-4 with TRBJ2-5, with D perhaps TRBD1 (6 bases). V was clipped by 3 bases and J by 5 bases, with 16 bases between them. The CDR3 loop spans 15 amino acids.

This clonotype came up many times. V is TRBV11-2 and J is TRBJ2-5, with 9 nucleotides matching TRBD1. Germline V gene data show CDR1 as SGHAT and CDR2 as FQNNGV. The CDR3 loop spans 15 amino acids. V was clipped by 5 bases and J by 4 bases; unmatched bases: 8. The CDR3 DNA follows: TGTGCCAGCAGCCCACAGGGGGCTAGCGGAGAGACCCAGTACTTC. Amino acids: CASSPQGASGETQYF. Using reference TRBV11-2 and TRBJ2-5 for the parts outside the CDR3, the full variable domain is EAGVAQSPRYKIIEKRQSVAFWCNPISGHATLYWYQQILGQGPKLLIQFQNNGVVDDSQLPKDRFSAERLKGVDSTLKIQPAKLEDSAVYLCASSPQGASGETQYFGPGTRLLVL.

The chain uses TRBV5-6 and TRBJ2-4; D unclear. The CDR3 has 14 amino acids. The V and J ends lost 4 bases and 7 bases respectively, with 15 bases between them. The germline V gene encodes CDR1 SGHDT and CDR2 YYEEEE. The CDR3 is CASSPISGGNIQYF. CDR3 nucleotides: TGTGCCAGCAGCCCCATTTCGGGTGGGAACATTCAGTACTTC.

V gene TRBV24-1 combines with J gene TRBJ2-3, with TRBD2 matching over 10 bases. CDR3 size: 17 residues. The trim removed 3 bases at V and 3 bases at J, leaving 8 bases unmatched. Germline V lookup: CDR1 KGHDR, CDR2 SFDVKD. The CDR3 coding sequence is TGTGCCACCAGTGATCCCCTAGCGGGAGATGGGACAGATACGCAGTATTTT. The encoded protein is CATSDPLAGDGTDTQYF.

This clonotype was detected ten times or more. This sequence joins TRBV29-1 and TRBJ1-2; D remains unclear. V lost 3 bases and J 4 bases, leaving 9 bases between the germline ends. CDR1 and CDR2 (germline): SQVTM, ANQGSEA. This CDR3 has 12 residues. The CDR3 sequence: CSVEASGYGYTF. In DNA form, the CDR3 reads TGCAGCGTTGAGGCCTCAGGCTATGGCTACACCTTC.

Concerning this clonotype itself: A clone one base away is much larger, so this may be a read error. This rearrangement joins TRBV5-4 to TRBJ2-7; D ambiguous. The CDR3 spans 14 residues. From germline, CDR1 is SGHNT and CDR2 YYREEE (reference sequence). Deletions cut 5 bases from V and 5 bases from J, with 17 bases between. This CDR3 is CASRNPPAIHEQYF. Written as DNA, the CDR3 is TGTGCCAGCAGGAACCCACCAGCGATCCACGAGCAGTACTTC.

The chain carries TRBV19 and TRBJ1-5; 7 nucleotides line up with TRBD1. The CDR3 is 13 residues long. With V trimmed by 8 bases and J by 6 bases, 7 bases remained unmatched. Per the germline V gene, CDR1 is LNHDA and CDR2 is SQIVND (reference sequence). The CDR3 coding sequence is TGTGCCAGTGGGGAGACAGGGATTCAGCCCCAGCATTTT. This gives the protein CASGETGIQPQHF.

This clonotype was recorded at least ten times. V and J are TRBV30 and TRBJ2-2, with D unclear. The germline CDR1 and CDR2 sequences are GTSNPN and SVGIG (reference sequence). The CDR3 is 11 amino acids. Trimming left V 0 bases short and J 8 bases short, with 4 bases between. In nucleotides, the CDR3 is TGTGCCTGGAGTGTAGTGGGGGAGCTGTTTTTT. It is translated as CAWSVVGELFF.

In the case of this clonotype: A much larger clonotype is one base distant, so this may be a read error. This chain connects TRBV19 to TRBJ1-5; no definite D call. Germline V gene lookup returns CDR1 LNHDA and CDR2 SQIVND (reference sequence). This CDR3 spans 13 amino acids. CDR3 protein: CASSVDRNQPQHF. CDR3 coding DNA: TGTGCCAGTAGTGTAGATAGAAATCAGCCCCAGCATTTT.

This clonotype showed up many times. The gene calls are TRBV19 and TRBJ2-2, with D maybe TRBD1 (6 bases). The CDR3 spans 14 residues. The V and J ends lost 6 bases and 6 bases respectively, with 14 bases between them. CDR1 is LNHDA and CDR2 is SQIVND in the germline V gene (reference sequence). The CDR3 region has the DNA TGTGCCAGTAGAGAACAGGGTGTAGCCGGGGAGCTGTTTTTT. Amino acid sequence: CASREQGVAGELFF.